This T cell receptor (beta chain) stems from a study of T cells expressing NK-cell markers. Study-level background: Each TCR beta repertoire originated in sorted T cells that were CD3+CD56+NKG2C+, CD3+CD56+NKG2C- or CD3+CD56-NKG2C+. Findings and caveats of the study: Where several donors were concerned, these clonotypes also led the CD3+CD56-NKG2C+ fraction.

This CDR3 is 12 amino acids long. CDR1 is SGHTA, CDR2 FQGNSA, per germline. A note on this clonotype: Its antigen is as yet unknown.

The authors generated TCR beta cDNA through 5'RACE template switching with UMIs. TCRdb re-called the 5' RACE reads; one entry per CDR3 protein, DNA not given. The listing records 200,000 to 300,000 distinct CDR3 sequences. This TCR was sampled from a man between 18 and 29 years old in good health. Sequences were obtained from blood T cells: a sorted CD56 or NKG2C T cell subset, CD4+ or CD8+ T cells, or bulk PBMC T cells (not recorded which). This chain joins TRBV7-2 and TRBJ2-5; without DNA, the TCRdb call of TRBD1 cannot be checked. CDR3 region: CAGGEASTAQYF.